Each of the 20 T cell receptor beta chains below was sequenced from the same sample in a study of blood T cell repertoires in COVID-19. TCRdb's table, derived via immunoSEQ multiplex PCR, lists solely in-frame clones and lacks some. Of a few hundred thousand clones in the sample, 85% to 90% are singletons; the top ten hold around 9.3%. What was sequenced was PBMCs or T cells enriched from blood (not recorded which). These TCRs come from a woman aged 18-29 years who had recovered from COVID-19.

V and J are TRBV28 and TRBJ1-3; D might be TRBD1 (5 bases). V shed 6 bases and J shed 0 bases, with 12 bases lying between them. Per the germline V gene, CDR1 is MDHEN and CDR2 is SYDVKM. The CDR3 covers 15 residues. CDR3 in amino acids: CASRGQGISGNTIYF. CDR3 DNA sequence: TGTGCCAGCAGAGGTCAGGGAATCTCTGGAAACACCATATATTTT.

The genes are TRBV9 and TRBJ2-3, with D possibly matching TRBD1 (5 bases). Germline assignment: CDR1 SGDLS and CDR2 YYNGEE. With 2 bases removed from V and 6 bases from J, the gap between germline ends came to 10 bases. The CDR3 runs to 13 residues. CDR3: CASSVGPSDTQYF. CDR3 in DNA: TGTGCCAGCAGCGTGGGGCCCTCGGATACGCAGTATTTT.

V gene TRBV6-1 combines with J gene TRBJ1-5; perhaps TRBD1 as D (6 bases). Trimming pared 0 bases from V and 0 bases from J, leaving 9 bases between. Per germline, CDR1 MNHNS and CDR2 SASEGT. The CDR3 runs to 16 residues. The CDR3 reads CASSEATGHSNQPQHF. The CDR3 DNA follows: TGTGCCAGCAGTGAAGCGACAGGACATAGCAATCAGCCCCAGCATTTT.

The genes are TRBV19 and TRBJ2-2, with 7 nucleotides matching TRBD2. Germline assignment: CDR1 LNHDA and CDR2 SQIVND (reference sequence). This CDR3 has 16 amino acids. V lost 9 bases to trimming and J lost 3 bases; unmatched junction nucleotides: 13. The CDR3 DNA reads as TGTGCCAGCCAGGCTTTGGTAGGGAGGGACACCGGGGAGCTGTTTTTT. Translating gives CASQALVGRDTGELFF.

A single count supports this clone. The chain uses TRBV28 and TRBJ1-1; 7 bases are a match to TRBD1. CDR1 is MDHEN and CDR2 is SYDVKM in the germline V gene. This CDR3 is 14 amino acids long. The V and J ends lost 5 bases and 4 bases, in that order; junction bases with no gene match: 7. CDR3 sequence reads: CASSKGGVGTEAFF. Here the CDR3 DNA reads TGTGCCAGCAGTAAAGGGGGCGTCGGCACTGAAGCTTTCTTT.

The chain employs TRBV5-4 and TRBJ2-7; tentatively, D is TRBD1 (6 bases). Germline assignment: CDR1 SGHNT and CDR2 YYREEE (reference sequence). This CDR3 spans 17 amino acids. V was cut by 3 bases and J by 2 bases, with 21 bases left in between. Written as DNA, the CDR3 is TGTGCCAGCAGCTCGGGTGGGAACAGGGCGACACCCTACGAGCAGTACTTC. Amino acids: CASSSGGNRATPYEQYF.

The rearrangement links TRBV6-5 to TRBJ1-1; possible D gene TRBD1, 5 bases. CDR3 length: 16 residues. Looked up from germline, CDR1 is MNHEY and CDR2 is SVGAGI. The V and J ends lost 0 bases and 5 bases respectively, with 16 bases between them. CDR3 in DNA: TGTGCCAGCAGTTACTCGGGAGGGCAGGGAAGAACTGAAGCTTTCTTT. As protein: CASSYSGGQGRTEAFF.

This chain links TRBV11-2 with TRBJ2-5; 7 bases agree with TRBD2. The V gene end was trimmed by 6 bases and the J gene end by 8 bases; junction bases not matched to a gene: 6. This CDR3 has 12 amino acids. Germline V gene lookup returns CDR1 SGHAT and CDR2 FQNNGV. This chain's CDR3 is CASSLPGGTQYF. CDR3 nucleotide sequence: TGTGCCAGCAGTCTACCGGGGGGAACCCAGTACTTC.

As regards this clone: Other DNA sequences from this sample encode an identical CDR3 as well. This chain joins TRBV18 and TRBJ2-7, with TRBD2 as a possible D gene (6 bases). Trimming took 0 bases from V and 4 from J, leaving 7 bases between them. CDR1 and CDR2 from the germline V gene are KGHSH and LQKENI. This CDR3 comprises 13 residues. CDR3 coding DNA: TGTGCCAGCTCACCACCTAGCGGATACGAGCAGTACTTC. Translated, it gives CASSPPSGYEQYF.

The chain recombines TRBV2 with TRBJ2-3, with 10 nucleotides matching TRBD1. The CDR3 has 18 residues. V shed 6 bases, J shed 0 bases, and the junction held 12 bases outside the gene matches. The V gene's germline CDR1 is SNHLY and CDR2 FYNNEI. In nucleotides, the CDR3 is TGTGCCAGCAGAAAGGGACAGGGGTTTGAGTGGAGCACAGATACGCAGTATTTT. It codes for CASRKGQGFEWSTDTQYF.

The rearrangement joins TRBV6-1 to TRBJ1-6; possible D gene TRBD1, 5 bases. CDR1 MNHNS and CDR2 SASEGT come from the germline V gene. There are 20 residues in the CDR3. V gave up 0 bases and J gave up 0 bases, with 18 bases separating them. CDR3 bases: TGTGCCAGCAGTGAAGCGGGGCGGCAGGGCCCCAGCTCCTATAATTCACCCCTCCACTTT. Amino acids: CASSEAGRQGPSSYNSPLHF.

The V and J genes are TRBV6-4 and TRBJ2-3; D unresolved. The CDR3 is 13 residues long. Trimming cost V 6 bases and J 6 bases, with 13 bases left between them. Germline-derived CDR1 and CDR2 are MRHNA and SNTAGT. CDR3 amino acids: CASSLLPGDTQYF. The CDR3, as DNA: TGTGCCAGCAGCCTCCTGCCCGGGGATACGCAGTATTTT.

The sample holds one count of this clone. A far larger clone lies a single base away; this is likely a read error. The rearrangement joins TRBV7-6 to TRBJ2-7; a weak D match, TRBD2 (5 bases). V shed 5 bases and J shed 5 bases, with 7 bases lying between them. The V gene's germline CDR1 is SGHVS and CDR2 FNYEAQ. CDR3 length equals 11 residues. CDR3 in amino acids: CASSPGDEQYF. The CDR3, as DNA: TGTGCCAGCAGCCCCGGGGACGAGCAGTACTTC.

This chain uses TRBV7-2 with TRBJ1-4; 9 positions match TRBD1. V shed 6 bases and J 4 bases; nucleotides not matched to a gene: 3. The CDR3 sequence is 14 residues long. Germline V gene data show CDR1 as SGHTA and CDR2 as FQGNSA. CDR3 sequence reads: CASSKGQGNEKLFF. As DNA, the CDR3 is TGTGCCAGCAGTAAGGGACAGGGTAATGAAAAACTGTTTTTT.

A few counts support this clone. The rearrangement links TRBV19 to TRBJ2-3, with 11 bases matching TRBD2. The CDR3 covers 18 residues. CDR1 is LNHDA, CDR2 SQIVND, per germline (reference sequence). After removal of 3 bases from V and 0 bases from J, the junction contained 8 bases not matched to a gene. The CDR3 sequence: CASSIDPVAGGSTDTQYF. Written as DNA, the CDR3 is TGTGCCAGTAGTATTGATCCGGTAGCGGGAGGGAGCACAGATACGCAGTATTTT.

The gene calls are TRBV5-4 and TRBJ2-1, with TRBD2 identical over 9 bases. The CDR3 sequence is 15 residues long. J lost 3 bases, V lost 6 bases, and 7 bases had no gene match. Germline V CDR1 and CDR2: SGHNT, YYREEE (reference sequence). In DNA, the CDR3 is TGTGCCAGCACCTGGCGGGGGGGTGACTACAATGAGCAGTTCTTC. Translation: CASTWRGGDYNEQFF.

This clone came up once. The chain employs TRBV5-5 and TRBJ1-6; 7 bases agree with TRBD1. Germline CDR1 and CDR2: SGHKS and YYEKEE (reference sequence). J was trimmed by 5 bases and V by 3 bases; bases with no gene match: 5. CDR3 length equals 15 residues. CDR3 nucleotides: TGTGCCAGCAGCTCCGACAGGGTTGATAATTCACCCCTCCACTTT. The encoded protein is CASSSDRVDNSPLHF.

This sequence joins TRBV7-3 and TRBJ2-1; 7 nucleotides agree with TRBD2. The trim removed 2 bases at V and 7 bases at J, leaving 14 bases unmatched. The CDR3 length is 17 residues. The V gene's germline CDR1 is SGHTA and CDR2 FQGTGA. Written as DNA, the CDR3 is TGTGCCAGCAGCTTACCCGAGAGGGGCGGGAGTAGTAATGAGCAGTTCTTC. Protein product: CASSLPERGGSSNEQFF.

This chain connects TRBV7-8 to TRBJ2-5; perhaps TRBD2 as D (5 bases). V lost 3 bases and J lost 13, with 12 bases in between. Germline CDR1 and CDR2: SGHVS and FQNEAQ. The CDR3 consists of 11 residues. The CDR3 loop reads CASSFRGPLYF. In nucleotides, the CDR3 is TGTGCCAGCAGCTTCCGAGGGCCCCTGTACTTC.

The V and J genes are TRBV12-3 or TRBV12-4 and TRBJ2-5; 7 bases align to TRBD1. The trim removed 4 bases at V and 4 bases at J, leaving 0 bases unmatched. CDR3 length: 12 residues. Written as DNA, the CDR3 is TGTGCCAGCAGTTCAGGGGGAGAGACCCAGTACTTC. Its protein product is CASSSGGETQYF.